A selection of T cell receptor beta chains follows, all from one sample in a study of control samples from healthy donors and cancer patients. Using immunoSEQ multiplex PCR, the repertoire was profiled, and TCRdb retains in-frame clones only, with some absent. The sample has 390,000 or so clones, 90% seen once. What was sequenced was PBMCs. All receptors come from a man aged 40-55 years with head and neck cancer. CDR3s include the opening cysteine and the closing phenylalanine or tryptophan. A D gene is named only where the DNA matches it firmly. The size entry is marked missing in some rows and otherwise reads once, few, many or a size class.

V gene	D gene	J gene	clone size	CDR3 protein	CDR3 DNA
TRBV6-5	-	TRBJ1-2	-	CASSYSSNTPYGYTF	TGTGCCAGCAGTTATTCCTCTAATACCCCTTATGGCTACACCTTC
TRBV19	TRBD1	TRBJ2-1	-	CASSILGTGRENEQFF	TGTGCCAGTAGTATACTGGGGACAGGGAGAGAGAATGAGCAGTTCTTC
TRBV9	TRBD1	TRBJ2-5	-	CASSGNLGTVQETQYF	TGTGCCAGCAGCGGCAACCTAGGGACAGTTCAAGAGACCCAGTACTTC
TRBV19	TRBD1	TRBJ1-5	-	CASTLRGGGGNQPQHF	TGTGCCAGTACCCTAAGGGGAGGGGGCGGCAATCAGCCCCAGCATTTT
TRBV6-5	-	TRBJ1-1	-	CASRNRETEAFF	TGTGCCAGCAGGAACCGAGAGACTGAAGCTTTCTTT
TRBV7-6	TRBD2	TRBJ2-3	-	CASRKDGTSGGPTDTQYF	TGTGCCAGCAGGAAAGACGGGACTAGCGGGGGTCCCACAGATACGCAGTATTTT
TRBV5-1	-	TRBJ2-6	-	CASSGRGAGANVLTF	TGCGCCAGCAGCGGGAGGGGGGCCGGGGCCAACGTCCTGACTTTC
TRBV3-1/TRBV3-2	-	TRBJ1-5	-	CASSGPGNQPQHF	TGTGCCAGCAGCGGGCCGGGCAATCAGCCCCAGCATTTT
TRBV30	-	TRBJ1-6	-	CAWSPRGARRMSPLHF	TGTGCCTGGAGTCCCCGTGGAGCACGGCGGATGTCACCCCTCCACTTT
TRBV6-2/TRBV6-3	TRBD1	TRBJ1-1	-	CASSYGSHQRYTGDMNTEAFF	TGTGCCAGCAGTTACGGGTCCCACCAAAGATACACAGGGGACATGAACACTGAAGCTTTCTTT
TRBV29-1	-	TRBJ2-7	-	CSVQRLGYEQYF	TGCAGCGTCCAGCGACTTGGCTACGAGCAGTACTTC
TRBV10-2	TRBD2	TRBJ2-5	once	CASSEDLAGEQETQYF	TGCGCCAGCAGTGAGGATCTAGCGGGGGAACAAGAGACCCAGTACTTC
TRBV19	-	TRBJ1-4	-	CASSIYRADEKLFF	TGTGCCAGTAGTATCTACAGGGCAGATGAAAAACTGTTTTTT
TRBV18	TRBD1	TRBJ2-2	-	CASSATGQGAAGELFF	TGTGCCAGCTCAGCCACGGGACAGGGAGCAGCCGGGGAGCTGTTTTTT
TRBV7-9	-	TRBJ1-3	-	CASRDGPAGSRSGNTIYF	TGTGCCAGCCGGGACGGTCCCGCTGGTTCCAGGTCTGGAAACACCATATATTTT
TRBV19	-	TRBJ1-1	-	CASSPLGGNTEAFF	TGTGCCAGTAGTCCTTTAGGGGGTAACACTGAAGCTTTCTTT
TRBV4-1	-	TRBJ2-1	few	CASSQDRTAGSSYNEQFF	TGCGCCAGCAGCCAAGATCGTACGGCAGGTTCATCCTACAATGAGCAGTTCTTC
TRBV7-2	-	TRBJ1-4	-	CASSFRQSEKLFF	TGTGCCAGCAGCTTTCGACAATCTGAAAAACTGTTTTTT
TRBV24-1	TRBD1	TRBJ2-3	once	CATSDNGQGADTQYF	TGTGCCACCAGTGACAATGGACAGGGGGCAGATACGCAGTATTTT
TRBV7-8	-	TRBJ1-5	-	CATGGAGNQPQHF	TGTGCCACCGGGGGGGCAGGCAATCAGCCCCAGCATTTT
TRBV6-1	-	TRBJ1-6	few	CASSDSNNSPLHF	TGTGCCAGCAGTGACAGTAATAATTCACCCCTCCACTTT
TRBV28	-	TRBJ1-1	few	CASSLLPPLNTEAFF	TGTGCCAGCAGTTTATTGCCCCCCTTGAACACTGAAGCTTTCTTT
TRBV28	-	TRBJ1-6	-	CASSLWSRGVNSPLHF	TGTGCCAGCAGTTTATGGTCCAGGGGTGTTAATTCACCCCTCCACTTT
TRBV5-5	-	TRBJ2-3	-	CASSSFSPGTDTQYF	TGTGCCAGCAGCTCATTCTCTCCGGGCACAGATACGCAGTATTTT
TRBV19	-	TRBJ2-1	-	CASNLDAHNEQFF	TGTGCCAGTAATCTGGATGCCCACAATGAGCAGTTCTTC
TRBV29-1	-	TRBJ1-1	-	CSVGGVSDTEAFF	TGCAGCGTAGGGGGGGTCAGTGATACTGAAGCTTTCTTT
TRBV5-1	-	TRBJ2-1	-	CASSPRGRSWDEQFF	TGCGCCAGCAGCCCTAGGGGCAGGAGTTGGGATGAGCAGTTCTTC
TRBV5-1	TRBD2	TRBJ2-7	-	CASSAGLAGVNEQYF	TGCGCCAGCAGCGCCGGACTAGCGGGAGTTAACGAGCAGTACTTC